What follows describes a single TCR beta chain. Germline-derived CDR1 and CDR2 are MGHRA and YSYEKL. This CDR3 has 13 amino acids. V was pared by 6 bases and J by 5 bases, with 2 bases of the junction left unmatched. The protocol was immunoSEQ multiplex PCR, while the TCRdb copy is restricted to in-frame clones and leaves out a portion. The data show 6,500 to 7,500 clones, around 87% seen once. Positive selection with magnetic beads achieved the isolation of CD4+ and CD8+ cells, followed by a flow cytometry check of purity. The sample is drawn from a study of somatic mutations in cytotoxic T cells in rheumatoid arthritis. Whole-study context: Patients had 30 ml EDTA blood drawn right after diagnosis, before any treatment.

J is TRBJ2-1 and V is TRBV4-1, with 9 bases aligning to TRBD2. Sequencing input: CD8+ T cells sorted from blood. The origin of this receptor is a middle-aged man with rheumatoid arthritis. The CDR3: CASRTSGNNEQFF. DNA for the CDR3: TGCGCCAGCAGGACTAGCGGCAACAATGAGCAGTTCTTC.